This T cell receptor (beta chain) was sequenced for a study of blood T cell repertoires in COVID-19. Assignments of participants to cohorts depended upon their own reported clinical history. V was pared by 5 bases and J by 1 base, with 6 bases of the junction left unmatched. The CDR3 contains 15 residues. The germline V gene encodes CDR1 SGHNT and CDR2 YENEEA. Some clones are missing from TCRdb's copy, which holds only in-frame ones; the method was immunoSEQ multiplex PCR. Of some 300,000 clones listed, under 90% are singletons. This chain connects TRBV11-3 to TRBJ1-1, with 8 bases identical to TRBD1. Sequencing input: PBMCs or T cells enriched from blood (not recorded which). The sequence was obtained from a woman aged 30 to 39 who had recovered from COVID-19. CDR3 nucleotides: TGTGCCAGCAGCCCAGGACAGGGTTCGAACACTGAAGCTTTCTTT. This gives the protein CASSPGQGSNTEAFF.